Shown below are 18 T cell receptor beta chains from a single sample sequenced in a study of cytotoxic CD8 clonotypes in ibrutinib-treated CLL. TCRdb's table, derived via immunoSEQ multiplex PCR, lists solely in-frame clones and lacks some. The sample shows about 200,000 clones, roughly 77% of them seen only once. Specimen: PBMCs, collected after 12 months of ibrutinib treatment. The receptors were gathered from a human donor with chronic lymphocytic leukemia.

The CDR3 loop reads CASSPTIQLETQYF. The CDR3 DNA reads TGTGCCAGCTCACCTACCATACAGTTGGAGACCCAGTACTTC. The rearrangement links TRBV18 to TRBJ2-5; D gene uncertain. With 3 bases removed from V and 5 bases from J, the gap between germline ends came to 13 bases. The CDR3 spans 14 residues. Per the germline V gene, CDR1 is KGHSH and CDR2 is LQKENI.

This chain uses TRBV5-4 with TRBJ2-3; 14 nucleotides align to TRBD2. There are 16 residues in the CDR3. Germline-derived CDR1 and CDR2 are SGHNT and YYREEE (reference sequence). J lost 3 bases, V lost 0 bases, and 0 bases had no gene match. CDR3 DNA sequence: TGTGCCAGCAGCTTGGGACTAGCGGGGGGGACAGATACGCAGTATTTT. Its translation is CASSLGLAGGTDTQYF.

The chain couples TRBV14 to TRBJ1-3; D ambiguous. Trimming left V 0 bases short and J 0 bases short, with 6 bases between. There are 15 residues in the CDR3. CDR1 and CDR2 from the germline V gene are SGHDN and FVKESK. The CDR3, as DNA: TGTGCCAGCAGCCAAGAAGCCTACTCTGGAAACACCATATATTTT. Residues: CASSQEAYSGNTIYF.

The chain links TRBV6-5 to TRBJ2-7; 7 bases agree with TRBD1. The CDR3 has 14 amino acids. The trim removed 7 bases at V and 4 bases at J, leaving 10 bases unmatched. The germline CDR1 and CDR2 sequences are MNHEY and SVGAGI. The CDR3: CASNAPGQLYEQYF. DNA of the CDR3: TGTGCCAGCAACGCACCGGGACAGTTATACGAGCAGTACTTC.

The chain carries TRBV9 and TRBJ1-1, with 7 positions matching TRBD1. The germline gives CDR1 SGDLS, CDR2 YYNGEE. The CDR3 length is 13 residues. V lost 4 bases to trimming and J lost 5 bases; unmatched junction nucleotides: 5. The CDR3 spells CASSTTGVTEAFF. The CDR3 nucleotides read TGTGCCAGCAGCACTACAGGGGTAACTGAAGCTTTCTTT. Full variable domain (outside the CDR3, taken from reference TRBV9 and TRBJ1-1): DSGVTQTPKHLITATGQRVTLRCSPRSGDLSVYWYQQSLDQGLQFLIQYYNGEERAKGNILERFSAQQFPDLHSELNLSSLELGDSALYFCASSTTGVTEAFFGQGTRLTVV.

This sequence joins TRBV9 and TRBJ2-3, with no clear D. This CDR3 contains 15 residues. With 0 bases removed from V and 2 bases from J, the gap between germline ends came to 10 bases. The V gene's germline CDR1 is SGDLS and CDR2 YYNGEE. The CDR3 DNA sequence: TGTGCCAGCAGCGTAGTTGAGTTGCCCACAGATACGCAGTATTTT. It yields the protein CASSVVELPTDTQYF.

V usage is TRBV7-9 and J usage is TRBJ2-7; TRBD1 matches 10 bases. The CDR3 contains 15 residues. The J segment lost 7 bases and the V segment lost 5 bases, leaving 11 bases of the junction unmatched. The V gene's germline CDR1 is SEHNR and CDR2 FQNEAQ (reference sequence). For the CDR3, the DNA is TGTGCCAGCAGCAATTTCGAGACAGGGGGCAAAGAGCAGTACTTC. Amino acid sequence: CASSNFETGGKEQYF.

This sequence joins TRBV7-2 and TRBJ2-3; 8 bases map to TRBD2. CDR1 is SGHTA and CDR2 is FQGNSA in the germline V gene. V trimming: 5 bases; J trimming: 2 bases; junction bases outside the gene matches: 6. CDR3 length: 15 residues. The CDR3 DNA reads as TGTGCCAGCAGCCTAACTAGCGGATACACAGATACGCAGTATTTT. It codes for CASSLTSGYTDTQYF.

The chain carries TRBV6-5 and TRBJ2-1; no reliable D call. The V gene's germline CDR1 is MNHEY and CDR2 SVGAGI. The CDR3 has 15 amino acids. V was pared by 6 bases and J by 9 bases, with 21 bases between. The CDR3 loop reads CASRQYSDAEFEQFF. CDR3 sequence (DNA): TGTGCCAGCAGACAATATTCGGACGCTGAGTTTGAGCAGTTCTTC.

The V and J genes are TRBV7-2 and TRBJ1-5; D not certain. The CDR3 contains 15 residues. V lost 1 base, J lost 4 bases, and 11 bases lay in between. Germline CDR1 is SGHTA and CDR2 is FQGNSA. The CDR3 nucleotides read TGTGCCAGCAGCTTAGAAGCTTCGGGGAATCAGCCCCAGCATTTT. Encoded protein: CASSLEASGNQPQHF.

CDR3 amino acids: CASSLPGAASTDTQYF. The CDR3 nucleotides read TGTGCCAGCAGCTTGCCGGGAGCCGCTAGCACAGATACGCAGTATTTT. The chain has TRBV7-8 and TRBJ2-3, with D possibly being TRBD2 (6 bases). Per germline, CDR1 SGHVS and CDR2 FQNEAQ. The ends were cut back, 3 bases at V and 0 bases at J, with 13 bases in the middle. The CDR3 length is 16 residues.

This sequence joins TRBV27 and TRBJ2-2; D is unclear. With 2 bases removed from V and 6 bases from J, the gap between germline ends came to 7 bases. Germline V gene lookup returns CDR1 MNHEY and CDR2 SMNVEV (reference sequence). The CDR3 runs to 13 residues. Here the CDR3 reads CASSLLPSGELFF. The CDR3 bases are TGTGCCAGCAGTTTACTCCCCTCCGGGGAGCTGTTTTTT.

The J gene is TRBJ2-7, the V gene TRBV29-1, with D possibly TRBD2 on 5 matching bases. The V end lost 6 bases, the J end lost 3 bases, and 15 bases lay between the germline ends. This CDR3 is 13 amino acids long. Germline V CDR1 and CDR2: SQVTM, ANQGSEA. Written as DNA, the CDR3 is TGCAGCGTGTTCAACCGGGAAGGCTACGAGCAGTACTTC. Amino acid sequence: CSVFNREGYEQYF.

V is TRBV7-8 and J is TRBJ1-6; tentatively, D is TRBD1 (6 bases). Deletions cut 7 bases from V and 13 bases from J, with 17 bases between. From germline, CDR1 is SGHVS and CDR2 FQNEAQ. The CDR3 is 13 amino acids. In nucleotides, the CDR3 is TGTGCCAGCACAGAGGGGGGTCGGACGCCCCTCCACTTT. Residues: CASTEGGRTPLHF.

In its sample, this clone was seen a few times. This sequence joins TRBV5-1 and TRBJ1-5; 10 bases fit TRBD1. Looked up from germline, CDR1 is SGHRS and CDR2 is YFSETQ. The CDR3 consists of 15 residues. V lost 3 bases, J lost 4 bases, and 4 bases stayed unmatched. The CDR3 here is CASSWTGGVNQPQHF. The CDR3, as DNA: TGCGCCAGCAGCTGGACAGGGGGGGTTAATCAGCCCCAGCATTTT.

CDR3 nucleotides: TGTGCCAGTAGCCCCCTCCGGGACAGGCTAAATGAGCAGTTCTTC. This gives the protein CASSPLRDRLNEQFF. This chain uses TRBV19 with TRBJ2-1, with 8 positions matching TRBD1. In germline, CDR1 is LNHDA, CDR2 SQIVND (reference sequence). This CDR3 has 15 amino acids. The J segment lost 7 bases and the V segment lost 6 bases, leaving 11 bases of the junction unmatched.

This CDR3 reads CASIRGPYEQYF. The CDR3 DNA sequence: TGTGCCTCCATCAGGGGCCCCTACGAGCAGTACTTC. The chain links TRBV30 to TRBJ2-7, with D perhaps TRBD1 (6 bases). The V gene lost 7 bases and the J gene lost 2 bases, with 12 bases spanning the gap. CDR1 and CDR2 from the germline V gene are GTSNPN and SVGIG (reference sequence). CDR3 length: 12 residues.

The chain has TRBV12-5 and TRBJ1-5; D is perhaps TRBD1 (6 bases). The germline V gene encodes CDR1 LGHNT and CDR2 FRNRAP. Trimming took 3 bases from V and 5 from J, leaving 11 bases between them. This CDR3 has 14 amino acids. The CDR3 DNA reads TGTGCTAGTGGTTTTGGAGGGGGGGATCAGCCCCAGCATTTT. Its protein product is CASGFGGGDQPQHF.